A single count supports the clone carrying this T cell receptor (beta chain). Its antigen remains unidentified. Each donor gave approximately 9.1 milliliters of peripheral blood. Germline V gene lookup returns CDR1 DFQATT and CDR2 SNEGSKA (reference sequence). The CDR3 consists of 13 residues. Trimming shortened V by 1 base and J by 13 bases, and 17 bases separated the two germline ends. The use of a sample-barcoded 5' primer and a J-beta primer mix characterized a second PCR of roughly 6 to 11 cycles. TCRdb reprocessed the 5' RACE reads via MiXCR and lists one record per CDR3 protein. The sample lists 1,100,000 or so distinct CDR3 sequences; around 43% were seen once. This specimen belongs to a study of blood T cells in healthy people across ages. The study's findings and limits: It was the long-lived donors that had more naive CD4+ cells and higher diversity than aged donors.

The chain joins TRBV20-1 to TRBJ2-4; D is possibly TRBD2 (5 bases). The sequence was collected from a woman between 55 and 75 years old in good health. Sample: blood. The CDR3 protein is CSARGAGIHKQYF. CDR3 DNA sequence: TGCAGTGCTAGAGGGGCCGGGATCCACAAGCAGTACTTC.